The present entry profiles one TCR beta chain with its context. This entry belongs to a study of T cell changes during pregnancy in multiple sclerosis. Germline CDR1 is LNHDA and CDR2 is SQIVND (reference sequence). The CDR3 has 13 residues. V was shortened by 5 bases and J by 5 bases, with 13 bases between the two germline ends. The repertoire was sequenced with immunoSEQ multiplex PCR; TCRdb's copy has only in-frame clones and lacks some. The sample contains about 12,000 clones, around 83% of which appear only once. The source was CD8+ T cells from peripheral blood mononuclear cells, collected in the second trimester of pregnancy. The clonotype comes from a female donor in good health, enrolled as a control in a pregnancy study. The gene calls are TRBV19 and TRBJ2-7; tentatively, D is TRBD2 (5 bases). CDR3 sequence (DNA): TGTGCCAGTAGTTGGTCGTCGGGGAACGAGCAGTACTTC. It codes for CASSWSSGNEQYF.